This T cell receptor (beta chain) was documented in a study of T cell responses to AZD1222 COVID-19 vaccine. The study's findings and limits: Clonal diversity was possibly underestimated, and the donors were mostly white British, with more females.

The CDR3 covers 15 residues. The germline gives CDR1 SGHTA, CDR2 FQGNSA. The V end was cut by 4 bases, the J end by 2 bases, with 12 bases between. The data were produced by immunoSEQ multiplex PCR, yet TCRdb's version contains in-frame clones alone and is incomplete. The repertoire holds approximately 150,000 clones, around 90% seen once, with 1.6% in the top ten. Remarks on this clone: The antigen remains unidentified.

The chain combines TRBV7-2 with TRBJ2-1; TRBD1 is a possible D gene (6 bases). Sequenced material: peripheral blood, taken on day 0 of AZD1222 vaccination. The receptor's source is an adult in good health. The CDR3 here is CASSWDIPPYNEQFF. As DNA, the CDR3 is TGTGCCAGCAGCTGGGACATACCCCCCTACAATGAGCAGTTCTTC.